Listed below are T cell receptor beta chains from one sample, sequenced in a study of T cells in Graves' hyperthyroidism and ophthalmopathy. MiXCR was run by TCRdb on the multiplex PCR reads, yielding one entry per CDR3 protein. The table has 350,000 to 400,000 distinct CDR3 sequences, roughly 13% seen once. Material: blood. Receptors originate from a woman aged 60 to 75 with Graves' hyperthyroidism. The CDR3 runs from the conserved cysteine through the conserved F or W. Each record gives: clone size, J gene, D gene, CDR3 length, V gene, CDR3 DNA, CDR3 protein. D genes are given only for firm matches. Clone sizes are given selectively: once, few, many, or a class where the clone is expanded.

clone_size: many
j_call: TRBJ2-4
d_call: TRBD1
cdr3_length: 14
v_call: TRBV24-1
cdr3_nt: TGTGCCACCAGTGACGGACAGGGAAAAAACATTCAGTACTTC
cdr3_aa: CATSDGQGKNIQYF

clone_size: many
j_call: TRBJ2-5
d_call: .
cdr3_length: 15
v_call: TRBV3-1
cdr3_nt: TGTGCCAGCAGCCTTTGGAGGGCGGGCGGTGAGACCCAGTACTTC
cdr3_aa: CASSLWRAGGETQYF

clone_size: .
j_call: TRBJ1-2
d_call: .
cdr3_length: 15
v_call: TRBV19
cdr3_nt: TGTGCCAGTAGTACAACGACCAGCGCCCTAAACGGCTACACCTTC
cdr3_aa: CASSTTTSALNGYTF

clone_size: many
j_call: TRBJ2-7
d_call: TRBD1
cdr3_length: 13
v_call: TRBV6-2/TRBV6-3
cdr3_nt: TGTGCCACGAGGACAGGGTATGGTTCCGAGCAGTACTTC
cdr3_aa: CATRTGYGSEQYF

clone_size: many
j_call: TRBJ2-1
d_call: TRBD1
cdr3_length: 14
v_call: TRBV5-1
cdr3_nt: TGCGCCAGCAGCGCCCGGACAGGAGGACATGAGCAGTTCTTC
cdr3_aa: CASSARTGGHEQFF

clone_size: many
j_call: TRBJ2-1
d_call: .
cdr3_length: 14
v_call: TRBV5-1
cdr3_nt: TGCGCCAGCAGCAGGCGGACGGGCAACAATGAGCAGTTCTTC
cdr3_aa: CASSRRTGNNEQFF

clone_size: few
j_call: TRBJ2-2
d_call: TRBD2
cdr3_length: 14
v_call: TRBV12-3/TRBV12-4
cdr3_nt: TGTGCCAGCAGTTTAGAGACTAGCCCCGGGGAGCTGTTTTTT
cdr3_aa: CASSLETSPGELFF

clone_size: .
j_call: TRBJ2-1
d_call: .
cdr3_length: 14
v_call: TRBV5-5
cdr3_nt: TGTGCCAGCAGCGTAGGATCGGGGGGCGATGAGCAGTTCTTC
cdr3_aa: CASSVGSGGDEQFF

clone_size: .
j_call: TRBJ1-3
d_call: .
cdr3_length: 13
v_call: TRBV10-2
cdr3_nt: TGCGCCAGCAGCGGATTAGAAGGAAACACCATATATTTT
cdr3_aa: CASSGLEGNTIYF

clone_size: many
j_call: TRBJ2-3
d_call: TRBD2
cdr3_length: 16
v_call: TRBV2
cdr3_nt: TGTGCCAGCAGGGGTGGACTAGCGTATAGCACAGATACGCAGTATTTT
cdr3_aa: CASRGGLAYSTDTQYF

clone_size: many
j_call: TRBJ1-1
d_call: .
cdr3_length: 12
v_call: TRBV20-1
cdr3_nt: TGCAGTGCTAAACGCCAGGGCACTGAAGCTTTCTTT
cdr3_aa: CSAKRQGTEAFF

clone_size: many
j_call: TRBJ2-3
d_call: .
cdr3_length: 17
v_call: TRBV18
cdr3_nt: TGTGCCAGCTCACCGCCCCTTCTGGGGCGTAGCACAGATACGCAGTATTTT
cdr3_aa: CASSPPLLGRSTDTQYF

clone_size: .
j_call: TRBJ1-5
d_call: TRBD1
cdr3_length: 14
v_call: TRBV19
cdr3_nt: TGTGCCAGTAAACACAGGGGATCAAATCAGCCCCAGCATTTT
cdr3_aa: CASKHRGSNQPQHF

clone_size: many
j_call: TRBJ2-5
d_call: TRBD2
cdr3_length: 18
v_call: TRBV11-3
cdr3_nt: TGTGCCAGCAGCGACCCCTACACTAGCGGGGAAAATCAAGAGACCCAGTACTTC
cdr3_aa: CASSDPYTSGENQETQYF

clone_size: .
j_call: TRBJ1-3
d_call: .
cdr3_length: 18
v_call: TRBV5-4
cdr3_nt: TGTGCCAGCAGCTTGGGGACAGAGAGACTGCTCTCTGGAAACACCATATATTTT
cdr3_aa: CASSLGTERLLSGNTIYF

clone_size: many
j_call: TRBJ2-5
d_call: .
cdr3_length: 11
v_call: TRBV30
cdr3_nt: TGTGCCTGGAGTGTGGGGGAGACCCAGTACTTC
cdr3_aa: CAWSVGETQYF

clone_size: many
j_call: TRBJ1-1
d_call: .
cdr3_length: 11
v_call: TRBV2
cdr3_nt: TGTGCCAGCAAGGTAGAGGCTGAAGCTTTCTTT
cdr3_aa: CASKVEAEAFF

clone_size: few
j_call: TRBJ2-7
d_call: .
cdr3_length: 14
v_call: TRBV7-9
cdr3_nt: TGTGCCAGCAGCCCCAGGGCGGGACCCTACGAGCAGTACTTC
cdr3_aa: CASSPRAGPYEQYF

clone_size: many
j_call: TRBJ1-1
d_call: .
cdr3_length: 13
v_call: TRBV29-1
cdr3_nt: TGCAGCGTTGCACAGGCTGGGGCCACTGAAGCTTTCTTT
cdr3_aa: CSVAQAGATEAFF

clone_size: few
j_call: TRBJ2-7
d_call: .
cdr3_length: 13
v_call: TRBV5-6
cdr3_nt: TGTGCCAGCAGTGAAGGCCCCTCCTACGAGCAGTACTTC
cdr3_aa: CASSEGPSYEQYF

clone_size: many
j_call: TRBJ2-3
d_call: .
cdr3_length: 14
v_call: TRBV5-1
cdr3_nt: TGCGCCAGCAGCCCAGCGGCTAGCACAGATACGCAGTATTTT
cdr3_aa: CASSPAASTDTQYF

clone_size: few
j_call: TRBJ2-7
d_call: TRBD2
cdr3_length: 18
v_call: TRBV20-1
cdr3_nt: TGCAGTACTTTTGACCGCGACCCCTCTCGCGGGAGTTTGATGGTGCAGTACTTC
cdr3_aa: CSTFDRDPSRGSLMVQYF

clone_size: many
j_call: TRBJ1-2
d_call: .
cdr3_length: 14
v_call: TRBV6-5
cdr3_nt: TGTGCCAGCAGTCCGACGGGCGCCGGCTATGGCTACACCTTC
cdr3_aa: CASSPTGAGYGYTF

clone_size: few
j_call: TRBJ2-1
d_call: TRBD1
cdr3_length: 14
v_call: TRBV7-9
cdr3_nt: TGTGCCAGCAGCTTGGACAGGGGGTTAAATGAGCAGTTCTTC
cdr3_aa: CASSLDRGLNEQFF

clone_size: .
j_call: TRBJ2-2
d_call: .
cdr3_length: 14
v_call: TRBV10-1
cdr3_nt: TGCGCCAGCAGTGCCGACATTAACACCGGGGAGCTGTTTTTT
cdr3_aa: CASSADINTGELFF

clone_size: many
j_call: TRBJ2-1
d_call: .
cdr3_length: 17
v_call: TRBV28
cdr3_nt: TGTGCCAGCAGTTTTCTTTTGGCTGGGGCTAAAAAGAATGAGCAGTTCTTC
cdr3_aa: CASSFLLAGAKKNEQFF

clone_size: .
j_call: TRBJ2-2
d_call: .
cdr3_length: 12
v_call: TRBV6-1
cdr3_nt: TGTGCCAGCAGCGACAGGCTCGGGGAGCTGTTTTTT
cdr3_aa: CASSDRLGELFF

clone_size: .
j_call: TRBJ2-1
d_call: TRBD1
cdr3_length: 15
v_call: TRBV29-1
cdr3_nt: TGCAGCGTAGAGACAGGGTACGGTTCCTACAATGAGCAGTTCTTC
cdr3_aa: CSVETGYGSYNEQFF

clone_size: many
j_call: TRBJ2-1
d_call: TRBD2
cdr3_length: 16
v_call: TRBV28
cdr3_nt: TGTGCCAGCAGTGCCCGGACTAGCGGGAGTAGGGATGAGCAGTTCTTC
cdr3_aa: CASSARTSGSRDEQFF

clone_size: many
j_call: TRBJ2-3
d_call: TRBD2
cdr3_length: 14
v_call: TRBV30
cdr3_nt: TGTGCCTGGAGGACCAGCGGGAACACAGATACGCAGTATTTT
cdr3_aa: CAWRTSGNTDTQYF

clone_size: few
j_call: TRBJ2-3
d_call: .
cdr3_length: 13
v_call: TRBV6-4
cdr3_nt: TGTGCCAGCAGTGATGTCCCCCGAGATACGCAGTATTTT
cdr3_aa: CASSDVPRDTQYF

clone_size: .
j_call: TRBJ2-7
d_call: .
cdr3_length: 14
v_call: TRBV13
cdr3_nt: TGTGCCAGCAGCTTAGTTAAGGGTACCGACGAGCAGTACTTC
cdr3_aa: CASSLVKGTDEQYF

clone_size: many
j_call: TRBJ2-5
d_call: TRBD2
cdr3_length: 15
v_call: TRBV20-1
cdr3_nt: TGCAGTGCTAGATCGACTAGCGGGAGTAGCGAGACCCAGTACTTC
cdr3_aa: CSARSTSGSSETQYF

clone_size: .
j_call: TRBJ1-2
d_call: .
cdr3_length: 15
v_call: TRBV6-1
cdr3_nt: TGTGCCAGCAGTGCCATCAGGATAGCTAACTATGGCTACACCTTC
cdr3_aa: CASSAIRIANYGYTF

clone_size: many
j_call: TRBJ2-5
d_call: TRBD2
cdr3_length: 12
v_call: TRBV2
cdr3_nt: TGTGCCAGCAAAGCGGGAGTAGAGACCCAGTACTTC
cdr3_aa: CASKAGVETQYF

clone_size: few
j_call: TRBJ2-1
d_call: .
cdr3_length: 16
v_call: TRBV3-1
cdr3_nt: TGTGCCAGCAGTCTAAACCGAGGAAGCTCCTACAATGAGCAGTTCTTC
cdr3_aa: CASSLNRGSSYNEQFF

clone_size: .
j_call: TRBJ2-7
d_call: .
cdr3_length: 14
v_call: TRBV6-2/TRBV6-3
cdr3_nt: TGTGCCAGCAGTTCCAAGGCGAGCTCCTACGAGCAGTACTTC
cdr3_aa: CASSSKASSYEQYF

clone_size: few
j_call: TRBJ2-7
d_call: .
cdr3_length: 16
v_call: TRBV7-9
cdr3_nt: TGTGCCAGCAGCCCCCTGGTCGGGACTTGGTCCTACGAGCAGTACTTC
cdr3_aa: CASSPLVGTWSYEQYF

clone_size: many
j_call: TRBJ2-3
d_call: .
cdr3_length: 16
v_call: TRBV9
cdr3_nt: TGTGCCAGCAGCCTCCAGGCAGGGACTAGCACAGATACGCAGTATTTT
cdr3_aa: CASSLQAGTSTDTQYF

clone_size: many
j_call: TRBJ2-2
d_call: .
cdr3_length: 13
v_call: TRBV29-1
cdr3_nt: TGCAGCGGGAGGACAATGAACACCGGGGAGCTGTTTTTT
cdr3_aa: CSGRTMNTGELFF

clone_size: many
j_call: TRBJ1-5
d_call: .
cdr3_length: 13
v_call: TRBV18
cdr3_nt: TGTGCCAGCTCACCGGGAAGGGATCAGCCCCAGCATTTT
cdr3_aa: CASSPGRDQPQHF

clone_size: many
j_call: TRBJ2-3
d_call: TRBD1
cdr3_length: 15
v_call: TRBV5-1
cdr3_nt: TGCGCCAGCAGCTTAGGGGCGGACAGGACCCATACGCAGTATTTT
cdr3_aa: CASSLGADRTHTQYF

clone_size: .
j_call: TRBJ2-5
d_call: .
cdr3_length: 12
v_call: TRBV28
cdr3_nt: TGTGCCAGCGGAGGGATCCAGGAGACCCAGTACTTC
cdr3_aa: CASGGIQETQYF

clone_size: .
j_call: TRBJ2-2
d_call: TRBD1
cdr3_length: 14
v_call: TRBV10-3
cdr3_nt: TGTGCCATCAGTGACCGACAGGGGACAGGGGAGCTGTTTTTT
cdr3_aa: CAISDRQGTGELFF

clone_size: .
j_call: TRBJ2-1
d_call: .
cdr3_length: 15
v_call: TRBV7-2
cdr3_nt: TGTGCCAGCAGCTTAGCCAGGGGAGCCTCCAATGAGCAGTTCTTC
cdr3_aa: CASSLARGASNEQFF

clone_size: many
j_call: TRBJ2-7
d_call: .
cdr3_length: 12
v_call: TRBV10-3
cdr3_nt: TGTGCCATCAGTACAGGACAACTTGGGCAGTACTTC
cdr3_aa: CAISTGQLGQYF

clone_size: .
j_call: TRBJ2-3
d_call: TRBD2
cdr3_length: 17
v_call: TRBV10-1
cdr3_nt: TGCGCCAGCAGTGAGTCGGGGACTAGCGGGAAGAGGGATACGCAGTATTTT
cdr3_aa: CASSESGTSGKRDTQYF

clone_size: many
j_call: TRBJ2-7
d_call: .
cdr3_length: 12
v_call: TRBV27
cdr3_nt: TGTGCCAGCAGTCGCAACCCCTACGAGCAGTACTTC
cdr3_aa: CASSRNPYEQYF

clone_size: many
j_call: TRBJ2-3
d_call: .
cdr3_length: 15
v_call: TRBV18
cdr3_nt: TGTGCCAGCTCACCCTCACAGGGGAGGACAGATACGCAGTATTTT
cdr3_aa: CASSPSQGRTDTQYF